This T cell receptor (beta chain) comes out of a study of T cells in Graves' hyperthyroidism and ophthalmopathy. This clonotype has at least ten counts. RNA transcripts gave rise to amplified TCR beta CDR3 regions. With the HTBI primer set, the TCR CDR3 went through a first round of RT-PCR. TCRdb reanalysed the multiplex PCR reads using MiXCR and keeps one entry per CDR3 protein. The sample shows approximately 210,000 distinct CDR3 sequences, 15% to 20% of them seen only once. This CDR3 comprises 16 residues. The V end was cut by 6 bases, the J end by 4 bases, with 19 bases between. Germline CDR1 SGHAT, CDR2 FQNNGV.

The sample consisted of blood. The V gene is TRBV11-2, the J gene TRBJ2-1; D tentatively reads TRBD1 or TRBD2 (5 bases each). This sequence was found in a man in his fifties with Graves' hyperthyroidism. The CDR3 coding sequence is TGTGCCAGCAGACCAGCCCGAGGGGTTGATTACAATGAGCAGTTCTTC. This translates into CASRPARGVDYNEQFF.